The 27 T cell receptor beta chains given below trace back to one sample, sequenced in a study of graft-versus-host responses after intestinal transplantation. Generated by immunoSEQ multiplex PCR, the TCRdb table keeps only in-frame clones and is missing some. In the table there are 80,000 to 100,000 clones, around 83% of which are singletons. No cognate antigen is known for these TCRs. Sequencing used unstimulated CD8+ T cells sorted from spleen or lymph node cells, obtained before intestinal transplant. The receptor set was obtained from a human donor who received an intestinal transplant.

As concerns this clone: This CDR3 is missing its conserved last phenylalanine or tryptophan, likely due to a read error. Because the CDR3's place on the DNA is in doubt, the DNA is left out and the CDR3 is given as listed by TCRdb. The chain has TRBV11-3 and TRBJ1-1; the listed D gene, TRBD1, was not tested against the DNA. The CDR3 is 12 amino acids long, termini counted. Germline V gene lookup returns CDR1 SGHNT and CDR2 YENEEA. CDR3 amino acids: CASSLARRTGRE.

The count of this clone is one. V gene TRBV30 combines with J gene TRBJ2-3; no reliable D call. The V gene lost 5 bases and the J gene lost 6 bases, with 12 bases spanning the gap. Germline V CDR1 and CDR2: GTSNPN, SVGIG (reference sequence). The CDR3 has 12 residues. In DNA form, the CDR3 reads TGTGCCTGGGACCCGTCCGGGGATACGCAGTATTTT. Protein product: CAWDPSGDTQYF.

The CDR3 DNA reads as TGTGCCAGCAGGGACCCTAACTACGAGCAGTACTTC. Translating it yields CASRDPNYEQYF. The chain joins TRBV2 to TRBJ2-7; D is uncertain. CDR3 size: 12 residues. The germline V and J ends were trimmed by 6 bases and 3 bases, with 9 bases remaining between them. Germline V gene sequence: CDR1 SNHLY, CDR2 FYNNEI.

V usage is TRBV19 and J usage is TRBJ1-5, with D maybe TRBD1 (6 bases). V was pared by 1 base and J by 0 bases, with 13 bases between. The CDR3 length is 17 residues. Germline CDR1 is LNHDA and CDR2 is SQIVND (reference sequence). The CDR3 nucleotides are TGTGCCAGTAGTATAGCCGAGGACAGTAATAGCAATCAGCCCCAGCATTTT. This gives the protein CASSIAEDSNSNQPQHF.

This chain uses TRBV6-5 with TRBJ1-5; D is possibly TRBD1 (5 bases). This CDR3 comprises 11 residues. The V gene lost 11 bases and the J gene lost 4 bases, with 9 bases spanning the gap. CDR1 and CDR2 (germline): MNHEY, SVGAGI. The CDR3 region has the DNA TGTGCCGTCGGGGGAAATCAGCCCCAGCATTTT. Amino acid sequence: CAVGGNQPQHF.

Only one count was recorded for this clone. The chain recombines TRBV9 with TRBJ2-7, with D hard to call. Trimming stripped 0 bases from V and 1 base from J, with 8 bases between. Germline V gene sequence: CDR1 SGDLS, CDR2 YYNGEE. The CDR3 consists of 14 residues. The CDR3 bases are TGTGCCAGCAGCGTAGGATCCTTTTCCTACGAGCAGTACTTC. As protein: CASSVGSFSYEQYF.

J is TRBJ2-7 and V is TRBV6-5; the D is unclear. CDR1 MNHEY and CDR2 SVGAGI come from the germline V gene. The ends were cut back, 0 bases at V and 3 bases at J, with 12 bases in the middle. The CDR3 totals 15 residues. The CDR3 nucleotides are TGTGCCAGCAGTTACTCGCAGGAACAGAGCTACGAGCAGTACTTC. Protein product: CASSYSQEQSYEQYF.

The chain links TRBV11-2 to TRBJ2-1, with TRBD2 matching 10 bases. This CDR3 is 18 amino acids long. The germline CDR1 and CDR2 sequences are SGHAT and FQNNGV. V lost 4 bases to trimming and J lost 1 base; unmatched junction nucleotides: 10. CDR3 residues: CASSSLRVLAGSYNEQFF. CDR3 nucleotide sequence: TGTGCCAGCAGCTCACTGAGGGTACTAGCGGGGTCCTACAATGAGCAGTTCTTC.

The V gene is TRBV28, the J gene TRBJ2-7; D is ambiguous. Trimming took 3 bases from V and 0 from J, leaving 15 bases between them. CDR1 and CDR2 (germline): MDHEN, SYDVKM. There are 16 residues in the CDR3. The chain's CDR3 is CASSFYLGRSSYEQYF. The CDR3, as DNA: TGTGCCAGCAGTTTTTACCTGGGCCGTAGCTCCTACGAGCAGTACTTC.

The CDR3 coding sequence is TGTGCCAGCAGTGGGATCCTCCCGGGGTCCTACAATGAGCAGTTCTTC. It is translated as CASSGILPGSYNEQFF. The V call is TRBV25-1, the J call TRBJ2-1; possibly TRBD2 for D (5 bases). V gave up 4 bases and J gave up 1 base, with 14 bases separating them. CDR1 and CDR2 (germline): MGHDK, SYGVNS. CDR3 length equals 16 residues.

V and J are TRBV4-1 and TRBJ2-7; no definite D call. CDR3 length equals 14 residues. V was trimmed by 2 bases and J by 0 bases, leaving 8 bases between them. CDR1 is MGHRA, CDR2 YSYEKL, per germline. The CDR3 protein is CASSQSESSYEQYF. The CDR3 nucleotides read TGCGCCAGCAGCCAATCGGAAAGCTCCTACGAGCAGTACTTC.

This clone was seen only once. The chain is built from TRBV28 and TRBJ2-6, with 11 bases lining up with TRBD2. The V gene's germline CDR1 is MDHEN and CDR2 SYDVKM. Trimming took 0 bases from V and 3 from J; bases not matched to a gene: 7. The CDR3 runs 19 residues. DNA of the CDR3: TGTGCCAGCAGTTTATGGATAACTAGCGGGAGCTTTGGGGCCAACGTCCTGACTTTC. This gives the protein CASSLWITSGSFGANVLTF.

The CDR3 region is CASSVDPPGTLPEQFF. The CDR3 bases are TGTGCCAGCAGCGTAGATCCCCCGGGGACTCTCCCCGAGCAGTTCTTC. This chain uses TRBV9 with TRBJ2-1, with D possibly matching TRBD2 (6 bases). The CDR3 consists of 16 residues. CDR1 is SGDLS and CDR2 is YYNGEE in the germline V gene. V was clipped by 0 bases and J by 10 bases, with 20 bases between them.

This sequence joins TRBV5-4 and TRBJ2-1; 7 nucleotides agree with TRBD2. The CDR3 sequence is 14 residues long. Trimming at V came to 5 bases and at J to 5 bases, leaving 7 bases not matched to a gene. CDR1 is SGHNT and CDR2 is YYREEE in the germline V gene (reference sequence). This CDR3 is CASSYGRGNNEQFF. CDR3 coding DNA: TGTGCCAGCAGTTACGGGCGGGGGAACAATGAGCAGTTCTTC.

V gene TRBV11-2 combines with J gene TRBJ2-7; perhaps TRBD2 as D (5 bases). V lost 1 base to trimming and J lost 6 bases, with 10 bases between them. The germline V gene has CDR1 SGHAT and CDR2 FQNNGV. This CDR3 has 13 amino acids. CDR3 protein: CASSLGVRGEQYF. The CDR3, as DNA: TGTGCCAGCAGCTTAGGGGTTCGGGGCGAGCAGTACTTC.

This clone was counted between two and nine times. The CDR3 reads CASSLHSNQPQHF. In DNA, the CDR3 is TGTGCCAGCAGTTTACATAGCAATCAGCCCCAGCATTTT. This chain links TRBV27 with TRBJ1-5; D gene unclear. CDR1 is MNHEY, CDR2 SMNVEV, per germline (reference sequence). V was cut by 2 bases and J by 0 bases, with 2 bases left in between. The CDR3 loop spans 13 amino acids.

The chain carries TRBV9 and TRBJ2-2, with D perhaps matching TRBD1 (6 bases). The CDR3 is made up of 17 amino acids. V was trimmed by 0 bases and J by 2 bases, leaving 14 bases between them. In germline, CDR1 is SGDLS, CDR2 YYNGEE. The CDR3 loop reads CASSVGRTEANTGELFF. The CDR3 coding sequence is TGTGCCAGCAGCGTAGGCCGGACAGAGGCTAACACCGGGGAGCTGTTTTTT.

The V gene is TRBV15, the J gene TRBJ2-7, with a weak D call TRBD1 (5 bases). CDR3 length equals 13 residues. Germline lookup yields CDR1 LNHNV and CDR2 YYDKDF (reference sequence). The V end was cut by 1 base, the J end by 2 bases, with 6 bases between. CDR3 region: CATSRVGPYEQYF. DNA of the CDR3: TGTGCCACCAGCAGAGTGGGGCCCTACGAGCAGTACTTC.

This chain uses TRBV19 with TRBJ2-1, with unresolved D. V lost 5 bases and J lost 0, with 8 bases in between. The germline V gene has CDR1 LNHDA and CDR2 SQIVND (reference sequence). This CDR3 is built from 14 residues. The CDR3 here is CASSPMVSYNEQFF. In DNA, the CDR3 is TGTGCCAGTAGTCCGATGGTCTCCTACAATGAGCAGTTCTTC.

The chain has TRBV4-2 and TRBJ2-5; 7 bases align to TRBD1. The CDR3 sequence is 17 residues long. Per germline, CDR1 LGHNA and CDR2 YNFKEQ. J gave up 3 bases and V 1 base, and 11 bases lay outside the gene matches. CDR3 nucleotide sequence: TGTGCCAGCAGCCAAGCCTTTGACAGGGATTGGGAAGAGACCCAGTACTTC. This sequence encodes CASSQAFDRDWEETQYF.

The CDR3 nucleotides read TGCGCCAGCAGCCAAGTCATCACCGGGGGTTACTCCTACAATGAGCAGTTCTTC. This translates into CASSQVITGGYSYNEQFF. The chain joins TRBV4-1 to TRBJ2-1, with a weak D call TRBD2 (6 bases). This CDR3 contains 18 residues. V was clipped by 1 base and J by 0 bases, with 16 bases between them. Germline V gene data show CDR1 as MGHRA and CDR2 as YSYEKL.

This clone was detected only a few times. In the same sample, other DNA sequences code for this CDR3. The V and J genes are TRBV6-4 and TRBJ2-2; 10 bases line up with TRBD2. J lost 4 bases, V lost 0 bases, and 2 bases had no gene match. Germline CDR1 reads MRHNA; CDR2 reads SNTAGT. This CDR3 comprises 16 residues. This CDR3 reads CASSDSSGGATGELFF. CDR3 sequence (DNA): TGTGCCAGCAGTGACTCGAGCGGGGGGGCCACCGGGGAGCTGTTTTTT.

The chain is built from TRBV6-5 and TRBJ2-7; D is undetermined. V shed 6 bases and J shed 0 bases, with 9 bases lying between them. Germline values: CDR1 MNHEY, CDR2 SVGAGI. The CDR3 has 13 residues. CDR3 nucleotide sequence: TGTGCCAGCAGACTAAGCAGCTCCTACGAGCAGTACTTC. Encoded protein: CASRLSSSYEQYF.

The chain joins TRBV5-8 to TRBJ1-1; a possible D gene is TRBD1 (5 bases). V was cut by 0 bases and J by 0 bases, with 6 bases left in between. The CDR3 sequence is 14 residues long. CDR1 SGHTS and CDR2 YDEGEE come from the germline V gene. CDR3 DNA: TGTGCCAGCAGCTTGGAACAGGTGAACACTGAAGCTTTCTTT. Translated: CASSLEQVNTEAFF.

CDR3 sequence: CASSATSGGTETQYF. CDR3 nucleotides: TGCGCCAGCAGCGCAACTAGCGGGGGCACGGAGACCCAGTACTTC. V and J are TRBV4-1 and TRBJ2-5; 11 positions match TRBD2. The CDR3 is 15 residues long. Germline values: CDR1 MGHRA, CDR2 YSYEKL. The junction had 7 bases not matched to a gene; V was cut back by 5 bases and J by 5 bases.

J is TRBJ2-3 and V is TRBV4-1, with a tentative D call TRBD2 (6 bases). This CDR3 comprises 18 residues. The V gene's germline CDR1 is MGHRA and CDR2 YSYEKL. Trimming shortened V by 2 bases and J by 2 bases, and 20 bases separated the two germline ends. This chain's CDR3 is CASSQRLTSSGFTDTQYF. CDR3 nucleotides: TGCGCCAGCAGCCAACGCCTCACTAGCTCCGGTTTCACAGATACGCAGTATTTT.

CDR3 protein: CASSLGRGEETQYF. The DNA for the CDR3 is TGTGCCAGCAGCTTAGGGCGGGGGGAAGAGACCCAGTACTTC. This chain links TRBV11-2 with TRBJ2-5; 8 positions agree with TRBD2. CDR1 and CDR2 from the germline V gene are SGHAT and FQNNGV. V was pared by 1 base and J by 3 bases, with 1 base of the junction left unmatched. The CDR3 runs to 14 residues. The full variable domain, its missing parts supplied by reference TRBV11-2 and TRBJ2-5, is EAGVAQSPRYKIIEKRQSVAFWCNPISGHATLYWYQQILGQGPKLLIQFQNNGVVDDSQLPKDRFSAERLKGVDSTLKIQPAKLEDSAVYLCASSLGRGEETQYFGPGTRLLVL.